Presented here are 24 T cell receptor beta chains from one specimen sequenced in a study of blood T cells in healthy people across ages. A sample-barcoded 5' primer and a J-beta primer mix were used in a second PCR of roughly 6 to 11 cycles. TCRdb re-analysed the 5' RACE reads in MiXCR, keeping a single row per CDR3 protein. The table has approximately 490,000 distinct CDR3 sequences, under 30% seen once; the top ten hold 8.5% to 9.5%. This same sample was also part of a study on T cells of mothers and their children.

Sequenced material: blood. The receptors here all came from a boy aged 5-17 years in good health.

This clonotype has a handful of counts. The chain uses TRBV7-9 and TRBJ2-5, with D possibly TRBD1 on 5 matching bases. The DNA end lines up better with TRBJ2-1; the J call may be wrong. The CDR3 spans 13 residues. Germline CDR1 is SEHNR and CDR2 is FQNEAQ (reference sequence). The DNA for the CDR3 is TGTGCCAGCAGCCCGACTCCAGGGATGGAGCAGTTCTTC. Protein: CASSPTPGMEQFF.

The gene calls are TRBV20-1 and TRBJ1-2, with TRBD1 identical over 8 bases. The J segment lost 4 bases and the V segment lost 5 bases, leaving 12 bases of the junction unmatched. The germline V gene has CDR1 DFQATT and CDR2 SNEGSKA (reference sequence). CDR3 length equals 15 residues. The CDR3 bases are TGCAGTGCTCCGCTCAGACCCGGGACAGGCTATGGCTACACCTTC. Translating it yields CSAPLRPGTGYGYTF.

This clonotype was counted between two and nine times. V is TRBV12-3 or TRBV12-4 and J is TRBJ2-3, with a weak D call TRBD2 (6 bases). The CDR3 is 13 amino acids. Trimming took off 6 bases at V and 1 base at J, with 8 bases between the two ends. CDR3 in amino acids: CASRSGGTDTQYF. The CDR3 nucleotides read TGTGCCAGCAGATCGGGGGGCACAGATACGCAGTATTTT.

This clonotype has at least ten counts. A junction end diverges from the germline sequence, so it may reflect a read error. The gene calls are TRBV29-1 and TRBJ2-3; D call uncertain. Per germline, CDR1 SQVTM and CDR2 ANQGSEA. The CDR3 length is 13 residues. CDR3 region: CSGNYQSTDTQYF. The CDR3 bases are TGCAGCGGGAACTACCAAAGCACAGATACGCAGTACTTT.

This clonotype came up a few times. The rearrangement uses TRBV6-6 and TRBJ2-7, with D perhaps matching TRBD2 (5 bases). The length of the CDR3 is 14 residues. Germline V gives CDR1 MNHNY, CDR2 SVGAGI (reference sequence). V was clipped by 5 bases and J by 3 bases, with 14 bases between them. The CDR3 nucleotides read TGTGCCAGCAGTGCCCAGAGGACTGGCTACGAGCAGTACTTC. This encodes CASSAQRTGYEQYF.

The CDR3 DNA sequence: TGTGCCAGCAGTGAATCTGTCAATCAGCCCCAGCATTTT. Translation: CASSESVNQPQHF. The chain carries TRBV6-4 and TRBJ1-5; no clear D gene. The CDR3 extends over 13 amino acids. The V and J ends lost 3 bases and 3 bases respectively, with 6 bases between them. Germline V gene data show CDR1 as MRHNA and CDR2 as SNTAGT.

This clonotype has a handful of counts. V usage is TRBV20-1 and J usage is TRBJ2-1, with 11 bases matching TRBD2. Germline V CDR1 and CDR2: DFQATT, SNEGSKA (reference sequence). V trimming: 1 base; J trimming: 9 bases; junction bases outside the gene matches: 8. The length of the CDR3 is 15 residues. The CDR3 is CSARAVAGGPLEQFF. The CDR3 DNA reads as TGCAGTGCTAGAGCTGTAGCGGGGGGGCCACTTGAGCAGTTCTTC.

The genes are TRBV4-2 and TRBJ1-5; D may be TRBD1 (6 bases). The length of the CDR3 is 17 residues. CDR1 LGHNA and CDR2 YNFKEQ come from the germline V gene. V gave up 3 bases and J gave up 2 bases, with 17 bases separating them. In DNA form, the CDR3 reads TGTGCCAGCAGCCAGGGAACCGGGACAAGTCGCAATCAGCCCCAGCATTTT. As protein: CASSQGTGTSRNQPQHF.

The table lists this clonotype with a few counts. The CDR3 nucleotides read TGTGCCAGCAGCCCCAGGACAGGGGCTAACTATGGCTACACCTTC. Residues: CASSPRTGANYGYTF. This chain joins TRBV9 and TRBJ1-2; 9 bases align to TRBD1. CDR1 is SGDLS and CDR2 is YYNGEE in the germline V gene. The CDR3 is made up of 15 amino acids. V shed 4 bases and J 0 bases; nucleotides not matched to a gene: 4.

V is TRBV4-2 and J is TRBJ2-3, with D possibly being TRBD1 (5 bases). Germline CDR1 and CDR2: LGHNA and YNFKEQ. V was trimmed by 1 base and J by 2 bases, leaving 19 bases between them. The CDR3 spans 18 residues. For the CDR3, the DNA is TGTGCCAGCAGCCAAGGGGTTACCCCAGGGATCCCCACAGATACGCAGTATTTT. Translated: CASSQGVTPGIPTDTQYF.

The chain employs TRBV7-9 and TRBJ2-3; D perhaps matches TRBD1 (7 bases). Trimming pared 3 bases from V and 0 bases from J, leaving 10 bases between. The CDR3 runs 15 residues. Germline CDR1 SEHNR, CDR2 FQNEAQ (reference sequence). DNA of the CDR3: TGTGCCAGCAGCTTTTCAGGGGGGAGCACAGATACGCAGTATTTT. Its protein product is CASSFSGGSTDTQYF.

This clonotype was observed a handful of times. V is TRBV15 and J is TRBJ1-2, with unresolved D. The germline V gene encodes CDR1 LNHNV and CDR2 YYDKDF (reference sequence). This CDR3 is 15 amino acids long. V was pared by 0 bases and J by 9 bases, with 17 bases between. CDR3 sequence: CATSREGFLTWSYTF. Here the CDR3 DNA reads TGTGCCACCAGCAGAGAGGGCTTCTTGACATGGAGCTACACCTTC.

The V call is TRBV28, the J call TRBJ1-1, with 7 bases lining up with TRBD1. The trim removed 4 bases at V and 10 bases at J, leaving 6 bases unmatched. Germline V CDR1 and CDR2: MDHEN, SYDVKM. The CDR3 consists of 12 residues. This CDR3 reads CASSSTGEGAFF. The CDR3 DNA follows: TGTGCCAGCAGTTCAACAGGGGAAGGAGCTTTCTTT.

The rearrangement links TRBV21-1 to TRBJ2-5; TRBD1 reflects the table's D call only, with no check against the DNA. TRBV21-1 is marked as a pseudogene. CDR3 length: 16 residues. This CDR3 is CASIPPGERGEETQYF. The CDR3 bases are TGTGCCAGCATCCCACCCGGGGAAAGGGGTGAAGAGACCCAGTACTTC.

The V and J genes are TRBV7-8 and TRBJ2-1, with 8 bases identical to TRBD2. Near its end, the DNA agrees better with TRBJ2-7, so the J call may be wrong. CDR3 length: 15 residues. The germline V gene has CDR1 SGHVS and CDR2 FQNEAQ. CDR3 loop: CASSVPTSVSNEQYF. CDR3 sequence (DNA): TGTGCCAGCAGCGTCCCGACTAGCGTCTCCAATGAGCAGTACTTC.

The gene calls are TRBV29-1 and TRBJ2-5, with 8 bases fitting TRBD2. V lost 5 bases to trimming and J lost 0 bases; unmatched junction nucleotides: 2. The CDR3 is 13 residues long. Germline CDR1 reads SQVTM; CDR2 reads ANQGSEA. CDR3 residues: CSVLLADQETQYF. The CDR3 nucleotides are TGCAGCGTTCTACTAGCGGACCAAGAGACCCAGTACTTC.

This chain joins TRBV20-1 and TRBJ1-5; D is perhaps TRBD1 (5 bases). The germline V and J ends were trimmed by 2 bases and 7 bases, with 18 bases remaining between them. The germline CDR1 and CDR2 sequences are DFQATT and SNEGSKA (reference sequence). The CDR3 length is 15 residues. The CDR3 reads CSARLTGAVGQPQHF. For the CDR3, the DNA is TGCAGTGCTAGACTAACTGGGGCAGTCGGCCAGCCCCAGCATTTT.

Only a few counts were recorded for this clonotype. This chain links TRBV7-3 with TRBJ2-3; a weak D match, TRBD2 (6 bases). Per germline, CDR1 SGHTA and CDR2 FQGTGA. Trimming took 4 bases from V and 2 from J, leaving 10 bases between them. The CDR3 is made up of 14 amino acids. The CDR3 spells CASSSGLLTDTQYF. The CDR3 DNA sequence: TGTGCCAGCAGCTCGGGACTTCTCACAGATACGCAGTATTTT.

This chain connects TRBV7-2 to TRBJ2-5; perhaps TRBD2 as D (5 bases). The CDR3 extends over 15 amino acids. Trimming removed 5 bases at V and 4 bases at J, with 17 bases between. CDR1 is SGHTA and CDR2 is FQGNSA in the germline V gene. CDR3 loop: CASSLTGSRGETQYF. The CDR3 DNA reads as TGTGCCAGCAGCCTAACCGGGTCCCGGGGAGAGACCCAGTACTTC.

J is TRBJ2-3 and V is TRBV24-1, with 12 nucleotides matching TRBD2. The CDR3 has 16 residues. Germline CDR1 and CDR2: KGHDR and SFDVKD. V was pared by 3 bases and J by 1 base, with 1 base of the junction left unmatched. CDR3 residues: CATSDRTSGGTDTQYF. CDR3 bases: TGTGCCACCAGTGATCGGACTAGCGGGGGCACAGATACGCAGTATTTT.

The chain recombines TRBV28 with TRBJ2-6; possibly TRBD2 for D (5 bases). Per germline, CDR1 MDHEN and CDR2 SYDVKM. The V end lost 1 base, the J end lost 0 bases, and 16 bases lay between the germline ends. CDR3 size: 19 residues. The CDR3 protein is CASSLLSRGSDSGANVLTF. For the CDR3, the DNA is TGTGCCAGCAGTTTATTGTCTCGCGGGTCCGACTCTGGGGCCAACGTCCTGACTTTC.

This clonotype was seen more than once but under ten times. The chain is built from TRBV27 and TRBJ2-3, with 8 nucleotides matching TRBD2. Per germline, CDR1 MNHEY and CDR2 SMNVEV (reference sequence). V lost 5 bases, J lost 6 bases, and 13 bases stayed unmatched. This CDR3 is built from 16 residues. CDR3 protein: CASSTRREGLGDTQYF. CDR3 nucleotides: TGTGCCAGCAGTACGCGACGGGAGGGCCTAGGGGATACGCAGTATTTT.

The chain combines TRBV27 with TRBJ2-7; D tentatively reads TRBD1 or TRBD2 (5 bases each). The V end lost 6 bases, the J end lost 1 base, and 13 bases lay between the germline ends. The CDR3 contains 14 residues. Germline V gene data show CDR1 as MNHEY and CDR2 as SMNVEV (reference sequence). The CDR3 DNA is TGTGCCAGCAGGCCCGGGACGTCTTCCTACGAGCAGTACTTC. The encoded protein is CASRPGTSSYEQYF.

The CDR3, as DNA: TGTGCCAGCAGTAGAGCGGGAGGGCTTCGGGATGAGCAGTTCTTC. Amino acid sequence: CASSRAGGLRDEQFF. The V and J genes are TRBV28 and TRBJ2-1; 10 bases align to TRBD2. Germline assignment: CDR1 MDHEN and CDR2 SYDVKM. CDR3 size: 15 residues. With 5 bases clipped from V and 8 bases from J, the junction kept 9 bases outside the gene matches.